This TCR beta chain was identified during a study of blood T cell repertoires in COVID-19. Overall study context: Acute and convalescent COVID-19 samples came from the United States, Italy and Spain. Sample material is recorded as cDNA or gDNA derived from T cells, B-cell-depleted T cells, or PBMCs.

The V segment lost 6 bases and the J segment 4 bases; nucleotides outside the gene matches: 8. The CDR3 sequence is 14 residues long. Germline lookup yields CDR1 LNHDA and CDR2 SQIVND (reference sequence). Assignments of participants to cohorts depended upon their own reported clinical history. Authors' data handling: Quantification of nucleated cells was approximated via reference gene primer amplification. Sequencing was performed with immunoSEQ multiplex PCR; in TCRdb, only in-frame clones are kept and a portion is missing. For V, J and clone size, that table is used; D and trimming come from the DNA. The table records some 270,000 clones, approximately 89% of them present only once.

The chain employs TRBV19 and TRBJ1-2, with 7 bases fitting TRBD1. The material sequenced was PBMCs or T cells enriched from blood (not recorded which). This sequence was found in a man aged 40-49 years who had been exposed to COVID-19. In nucleotides, the CDR3 is TGTGCCAGTAGCACAGGGGCGCGAGTCTATGGCTACACCTTC. Translating it yields CASSTGARVYGYTF.